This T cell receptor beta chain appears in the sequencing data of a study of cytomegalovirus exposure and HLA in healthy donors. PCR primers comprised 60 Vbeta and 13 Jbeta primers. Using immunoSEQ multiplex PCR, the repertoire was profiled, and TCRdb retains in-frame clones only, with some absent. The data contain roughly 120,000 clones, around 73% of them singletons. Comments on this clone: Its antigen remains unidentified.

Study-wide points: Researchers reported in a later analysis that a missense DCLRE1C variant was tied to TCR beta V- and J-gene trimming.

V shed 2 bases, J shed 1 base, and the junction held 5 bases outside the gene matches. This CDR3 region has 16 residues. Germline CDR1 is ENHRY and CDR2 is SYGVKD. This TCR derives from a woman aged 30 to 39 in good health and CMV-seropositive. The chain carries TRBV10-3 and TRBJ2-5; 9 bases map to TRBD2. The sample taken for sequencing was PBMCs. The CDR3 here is CAISEGKTSGQETQYF. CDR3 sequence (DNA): TGTGCCATCAGTGAGGGGAAGACTAGCGGCCAAGAGACCCAGTACTTC.